Detailed here is one T cell receptor beta chain. What it binds is not known. The sample comes from a study of T cell responses to AZD1222 COVID-19 vaccine. Study results and caveats: Regions 160-218 and 743-854 dominated among vaccine-associated CD4 TCRs spanning spike.

V dropped 6 bases and J dropped 5 bases, with 10 bases sitting between them. Looked up from germline, CDR1 is SQVTM and CDR2 is ANQGSEA. The CDR3 contains 11 residues. Clones were read by immunoSEQ multiplex PCR, and TCRdb kept only the in-frame ones, dropping some. The repertoire includes roughly 180,000 clones, roughly 90% of them detected once, and 2% to 3% sits in the top ten. The starting material was peripheral blood, obtained on day 0 of AZD1222 vaccination. The V gene is TRBV29-1, the J gene TRBJ2-5, with D perhaps matching TRBD2 (5 bases). The TCR was taken from an adult in good health. DNA for the CDR3: TGCAGCGTCCGGGATTGGGAGACCCAGTACTTC. This sequence encodes CSVRDWETQYF.